This TCR beta chain originates from a study of blood T cells in healthy people across ages. Primers used in a second PCR of roughly 7 to 12 cycles were a sample-barcoded 5' primer and a J-beta primer mix. Each CDR3 protein is one row after TCRdb ran MiXCR on the 5' RACE reads. Of hundreds of thousands of distinct CDR3 sequences in the sample, approximately 49% are singletons; the top ten hold 25% to 35%. This clonotype came up a few times. Its antigen is as yet unknown. Study-wide findings and caveats: Older age went with lower TCR beta diversity per million T cells, in a roughly linear way.

The receptor comes from a woman aged 55-75 years in good health. The sample was blood.

CDR3 residues: CASSTTVQETQYF. In DNA form, the CDR3 reads TGTGCCAGCAGTACGACAGTCCAAGAGACCCAGTACTTC. The rearrangement links TRBV12-3 or TRBV12-4 to TRBJ2-5, with TRBD1 as a possible D gene (5 bases). Trimming pared 5 bases from V and 1 base from J, leaving 8 bases between. The CDR3 totals 13 residues.